The present T cell receptor (beta chain) was sequenced within a study of blood T cells in healthy people across ages. About the study: Template switching caught about one barcoded beta molecule for each two T cells.

Sample-barcoded 5' priming and a J-beta primer mix drove a second PCR of roughly 6 to 12 cycles. TCRdb re-called the 5' RACE reads with MiXCR, one entry per CDR3 protein. The sample gives about 800,000 distinct CDR3 sequences, about 47% of which show up once; 15% to 20% is in the top ten. The study's findings and limits: It was not known whether donors were CMV positive (a possible confounder of expanded clonotype changes). While age rose, TCR beta diversity per million T cells dropped in a roughly linear way.

Researchers isolated at least 7 million PBMCs per sample. In germline, CDR1 is SGHAT, CDR2 FQNNGV. The ends were cut back, 2 bases at V and 7 bases at J, with 18 bases in the middle. The CDR3 contains 16 residues. This clonotype was picked up one time. What it binds is not known. This chain uses TRBV11-2 with TRBJ2-1, with D maybe TRBD2 (6 bases). The TCR was taken from an older man in good health. The sample consisted of blood. The CDR3 is CASSLPGTGGINEQFF. As DNA, the CDR3 is TGTGCCAGCAGCTTACCAGGGACTGGTGGGATAAATGAGCAGTTCTTC. Together with reference TRBV11-2 and TRBJ2-1, the CDR3 gives the full variable domain: EAGVAQSPRYKIIEKRQSVAFWCNPISGHATLYWYQQILGQGPKLLIQFQNNGVVDDSQLPKDRFSAERLKGVDSTLKIQPAKLEDSAVYLCASSLPGTGGINEQFFGPGTRLTVL.